The 25 T cell receptor beta chains below come from one sample, sequenced in a study of cytomegalovirus exposure and HLA in healthy donors. The PCR used 60 Vbeta and 13 Jbeta primers. Using immunoSEQ multiplex PCR, the repertoire was profiled, and TCRdb retains in-frame clones only, with some absent. In the table there are about 140,000 clones, 68% of which are singletons. The sequenced sample was PBMCs. The receptor set was obtained from a man aged 25-45 years in good health and CMV-seropositive.

This clone was counted only a few times. The chain joins TRBV19 to TRBJ1-5; 9 positions agree with TRBD1. J lost 3 bases, V lost 6 bases, and 6 bases had no gene match. The CDR3 is 15 amino acids. Germline lookup yields CDR1 LNHDA and CDR2 SQIVND (reference sequence). The CDR3 DNA sequence: TGTGCCAGTAGGTCACAGGGGGCCTACAATCAGCCCCAGCATTTT. Protein product: CASRSQGAYNQPQHF.

About this clone: The same CDR3 is also encoded by other DNA sequences in this sample. The V call is TRBV2, the J call TRBJ2-7; 10 positions match TRBD2. V shed 6 bases, J shed 3 bases, and the junction held 5 bases outside the gene matches. This CDR3 is built from 14 residues. The germline V gene has CDR1 SNHLY and CDR2 FYNNEI. Here the CDR3 DNA reads TGTGCCAGCAGAGGAGCGGGAGGGTTCTACGAGCAGTACTTC. Amino acids: CASRGAGGFYEQYF. Full variable domain (rest looked up from reference TRBV2 and TRBJ2-7): EPEVTQTPSHQVTQMGQEVILRCVPISNHLYFYWYRQILGQKVEFLVSFYNNEISEKSEIFDDQFSVERPDGSNFTLKIRSTKLEDSAMYFCASRGAGGFYEQYFGPGTRLTVT.

This chain uses TRBV7-9 with TRBJ2-1, with TRBD2 matching over 7 bases. There are 14 residues in the CDR3. The V segment lost 5 bases and the J segment 6 bases; nucleotides outside the gene matches: 7. The germline V gene has CDR1 SEHNR and CDR2 FQNEAQ (reference sequence). CDR3 residues: CASSPGGGFNEQFF. CDR3 DNA: TGTGCCAGCAGCCCGGGCGGGGGATTCAATGAGCAGTTCTTC.

The chain recombines TRBV6-1 with TRBJ1-6; the D gene is possibly TRBD1 (6 bases). Germline-derived CDR1 and CDR2 are MNHNS and SASEGT. V was shortened by 4 bases and J by 10 bases, with 17 bases between the two germline ends. This CDR3 region has 15 residues. CDR3 in DNA: TGTGCCAGCAGTGTTGGGGGATACCAGGGGTCACCCCTCCACTTT. Translation: CASSVGGYQGSPLHF.

The rearrangement uses TRBV28 and TRBJ1-5; 8 bases align to TRBD1. The CDR3 runs 13 residues. V was clipped by 8 bases and J by 5 bases; unmatched bases: 5. Germline CDR1 and CDR2: MDHEN and SYDVKM. The CDR3 region is CASWQGAYQPQHF. CDR3 DNA sequence: TGTGCCAGCTGGCAGGGGGCCTATCAGCCCCAGCATTTT.

This clone was counted a single time. The rearrangement links TRBV5-5 to TRBJ1-4, with a possible D match to TRBD1 (5 bases). Germline V CDR1 and CDR2: SGHKS, YYEKEE (reference sequence). V was pared by 4 bases and J by 5 bases, with 18 bases between. CDR3 length: 16 amino acids. CDR3 residues: CASSLGWQGGNEKLFF. The CDR3 nucleotides read TGTGCCAGCAGCCTTGGATGGCAGGGTGGGAATGAAAAACTGTTTTTT.

This clone was observed a few times. V and J are TRBV9 and TRBJ1-3; TRBD1 is a possible D gene (5 bases). Trimming cost V 0 bases and J 2 bases, with 9 bases left between them. Germline assignment: CDR1 SGDLS and CDR2 YYNGEE. The CDR3 sequence is 15 residues long. CDR3 sequence reads: CASSVAPGTGNTIYF. The CDR3 DNA follows: TGTGCCAGCAGCGTAGCTCCAGGGACTGGAAACACCATATATTTT.

The chain recombines TRBV2 with TRBJ2-1, with 8 bases aligning to TRBD1. The CDR3 contains 15 residues. The germline V gene encodes CDR1 SNHLY and CDR2 FYNNEI. The trim removed 2 bases at V and 8 bases at J, leaving 8 bases unmatched. The CDR3 bases are TGTGCCAGCAGTGAACTTGGACTGACAGGGGATGAGCAGTTCTTC. Its protein is CASSELGLTGDEQFF.

J is TRBJ1-1 and V is TRBV6-5, with D maybe TRBD1 (6 bases). Per the germline V gene, CDR1 is MNHEY and CDR2 is SVGAGI. The CDR3 runs 14 residues. The V gene lost 6 bases and the J gene lost 6 bases, with 17 bases spanning the gap. The CDR3 protein is CASRPIGGGSEAFF. In DNA form, the CDR3 reads TGTGCCAGCAGGCCGATTGGGGGGGGCTCTGAAGCTTTCTTT.

The chain joins TRBV6-5 to TRBJ2-7, with TRBD1 matching over 10 bases. J was trimmed by 2 bases and V by 6 bases; bases with no gene match: 7. The CDR3 covers 15 residues. Germline CDR1 reads MNHEY; CDR2 reads SVGAGI. CDR3 sequence reads: CASRGRTGGTYEQYF. In nucleotides, the CDR3 is TGTGCCAGCAGGGGCAGGACAGGGGGGACCTACGAGCAGTACTTC.

This sequence joins TRBV6-1 and TRBJ2-1; 9 nucleotides line up with TRBD1. J lost 8 bases, V lost 2 bases, and 10 bases had no gene match. CDR1 and CDR2 from the germline V gene are MNHNS and SASEGT. This CDR3 spans 16 amino acids. The CDR3 DNA is TGTGCCAGCAGTGAATATCGGGACAGGGAAATCGATGAGCAGTTCTTC. It encodes CASSEYRDREIDEQFF.

The rearrangement links TRBV5-1 to TRBJ2-7; 8 bases agree with TRBD2. The trim removed 3 bases at V and 2 bases at J, leaving 1 base unmatched. This CDR3 region has 13 residues. Germline V gene lookup returns CDR1 SGHRS and CDR2 YFSETQ. The CDR3 DNA is TGCGCCAGCAGCTCGGGACTAGCCTACGAGCAGTACTTC. It is translated as CASSSGLAYEQYF.

This clone was detected a few times. The genes are TRBV30 and TRBJ2-3, with 14 nucleotides matching TRBD2. Germline CDR1 reads GTSNPN; CDR2 reads SVGIG (reference sequence). The CDR3 totals 15 residues. V trimming: 7 bases; J trimming: 6 bases; junction bases outside the gene matches: 9. The CDR3 here is CAYATGTSGSDTQYF. The CDR3 DNA sequence: TGTGCCTACGCGACCGGGACTAGCGGGAGCGATACGCAGTATTTT.

The chain uses TRBV27 and TRBJ1-2; 7 nucleotides match TRBD1. The CDR3 consists of 14 residues. The trim removed 5 bases at V and 4 bases at J, leaving 7 bases unmatched. Germline V CDR1 and CDR2: MNHEY, SMNVEV (reference sequence). The CDR3 DNA reads TGTGCCAGCAGTCCCGGGACAGCTCCCTATGGCTACACCTTC. As protein: CASSPGTAPYGYTF.

This chain uses TRBV19 with TRBJ2-7; D might be TRBD2 (5 bases). The germline V gene encodes CDR1 LNHDA and CDR2 SQIVND (reference sequence). Trimming took 10 bases from V and 1 from J, leaving 26 bases between them. The length of the CDR3 is 17 residues. CDR3 nucleotides: TGTGCCACCCAAGTCGGGGTATCTACCGACTTTTCCTACGAGCAGTACTTC. Amino acid sequence: CATQVGVSTDFSYEQYF.

The chain combines TRBV27 with TRBJ1-1; 9 bases agree with TRBD1. The CDR3 runs to 11 residues. CDR1 is MNHEY, CDR2 SMNVEV, per germline (reference sequence). The V segment lost 6 bases and the J segment 11 bases; nucleotides outside the gene matches: 4. The chain's CDR3 is CASSSQGAAFF. The CDR3 coding sequence is TGTGCCAGCAGCTCACAGGGGGCGGCTTTCTTT.

This sequence joins TRBV7-3 and TRBJ2-5, with D possibly being TRBD1 (5 bases). The germline gives CDR1 SGHTA, CDR2 FQGTGA. The CDR3 is 15 amino acids. Trimming removed 3 bases at V and 0 bases at J, with 11 bases between. The DNA of the CDR3 is TGTGCCAGCAGCTTTAACCGACAGCACCAAGAGACCCAGTACTTC. Its translation: CASSFNRQHQETQYF.

CDR3 coding DNA: TGTGCCAGCAGTGGGACAGTTAATCAGCCCCAGCATTTT. It encodes CASSGTVNQPQHF. The V call is TRBV6-4, the J call TRBJ1-5; TRBD1 is a possible D gene (6 bases). Germline V gives CDR1 MRHNA, CDR2 SNTAGT. V lost 4 bases and J 4 bases, leaving 8 bases between the germline ends. CDR3 size: 13 residues.

The rearrangement joins TRBV4-1 to TRBJ1-1; D is perhaps TRBD1 (5 bases). Trimming removed 1 base from V and 1 base from J, with 10 bases in between. Germline V lookup: CDR1 MGHRA, CDR2 YSYEKL. CDR3 length: 15 residues. The CDR3 sequence is CASSQVWGENTEAFF. CDR3 nucleotides: TGCGCCAGCAGCCAAGTATGGGGGGAGAACACTGAAGCTTTCTTT.

Turning to this clone: One end of the junction is discordant with germline, which a read error may explain. The sample carries other DNA sequences with the same CDR3. V usage is TRBV5-1 and J usage is TRBJ2-5; possibly TRBD1 for D (5 bases). The CDR3 runs 15 residues. The germline V gene encodes CDR1 SGHRS and CDR2 YFSETQ. The CDR3: CASTLSWGSQETQYF. The CDR3 DNA follows: TGCGCTAGCACCCTATCCTGGGGCAGTCAAGAGACCCAGTACTTC.

The chain couples TRBV2 to TRBJ2-3; 12 bases agree with TRBD2. The junction had 8 bases not matched to a gene; V was cut back by 8 bases and J by 5 bases. Germline V lookup: CDR1 SNHLY, CDR2 FYNNEI. This CDR3 region has 15 residues. CDR3 in amino acids: CASVLGLAGGDTQYF. In nucleotides, the CDR3 is TGTGCCAGCGTCCTGGGACTAGCGGGTGGAGATACGCAGTATTTT. Drawing the rest from reference TRBV2 and TRBJ2-3, the complete variable domain is EPEVTQTPSHQVTQMGQEVILRCVPISNHLYFYWYRQILGQKVEFLVSFYNNEISEKSEIFDDQFSVERPDGSNFTLKIRSTKLEDSAMYFCASVLGLAGGDTQYFGPGTRLTVL.

The V gene is TRBV4-1, the J gene TRBJ2-3; 8 nucleotides agree with TRBD2. The V gene's germline CDR1 is MGHRA and CDR2 YSYEKL. The ends lost 4 bases at V and 3 bases at J; junction bases unmatched: 9. The CDR3 totals 16 residues. For the CDR3, the DNA is TGCGCCAGCAGCCCGGTAGCGGGGAGGAGTACAGATACGCAGTATTTT. Translating gives CASSPVAGRSTDTQYF.

The rearrangement joins TRBV5-1 to TRBJ2-7; 9 positions match TRBD1. V was clipped by 2 bases and J by 2 bases; unmatched bases: 2. The CDR3 runs to 14 residues. Looked up from germline, CDR1 is SGHRS and CDR2 is YFSETQ. DNA for the CDR3: TGCGCCAGCAGCTTTCGGGACAGGGCCTACGAGCAGTACTTC. This gives the protein CASSFRDRAYEQYF.

V usage is TRBV6-1 and J usage is TRBJ2-2; 7 nucleotides agree with TRBD2. This CDR3 is built from 13 residues. J gave up 6 bases and V 6 bases, and 4 bases lay outside the gene matches. Germline CDR1 and CDR2: MNHNS and SASEGT. The CDR3 DNA follows: TGTGCCAGCAGCAGGGAGGGAGCCGGGGAGCTGTTTTTT. Its translation: CASSREGAGELFF.

The chain has TRBV6-5 and TRBJ1-2, with D possibly matching TRBD1 (6 bases). Germline loops: CDR1 MNHEY, CDR2 SVGAGI. Trimming removed 0 bases at V and 4 bases at J, with 15 bases between. The CDR3 sequence is 16 residues long. CDR3 protein: CASSYSNLRGSYGYTF. CDR3 DNA: TGTGCCAGCAGTTACTCGAACCTCAGGGGAAGCTATGGCTACACCTTC.